Following are 11 T cell receptor beta chains from one sample sequenced in a study of CD8+CD57+ T cells in acquired aplastic anemia. Sequenced patients had shown CD8+CD57+ cell expansion by flow cytometry. The study profiled TCR beta VDJ and CDR3 using genomic DNA as template. TCRdb reanalysed the reads using MiXCR and keeps one entry per CDR3 protein. The sample lists 150,000 to 200,000 distinct CDR3 sequences, around 50% occurring once. The sequenced sample was sorted CD4+, CD8+, or CD8+CD57+ T cells (not recorded which) from PBMCs. All receptors come from a human donor with aplastic anemia.

The chain couples TRBV7-9 to TRBJ2-6; D uncertain. The germline gives CDR1 SEHNR, CDR2 FQNEAQ (reference sequence). The CDR3 spans 14 residues. The V end lost 8 bases, the J end lost 4 bases, and 12 bases lay between the germline ends. CDR3 protein: CASVLGWGANVLTF. The CDR3 nucleotides read TGTGCCAGCGTATTAGGGTGGGGGGCCAACGTCCTGACTTTC.

The rearrangement links TRBV3-1 to TRBJ2-3; TRBD2 matches at 8 bases. This CDR3 is built from 17 residues. V lost 0 bases and J lost 5; bases outside the gene matches: 10. Germline V gene data show CDR1 as LGHDT and CDR2 as YNNKEL (reference sequence). CDR3 DNA: TGTGCCAGCAGCCAAGATCCCGGACTAGCAGTCAGAGATACGCAGTATTTT. Translated: CASSQDPGLAVRDTQYF.

This clonotype was observed a single time. For the CDR3, the DNA is TGTGCCAGCACTCTACTCAGGGGCTGGTATGGCTACACCTTC. The encoded protein is CASTLLRGWYGYTF. The V gene is TRBV5-6, the J gene TRBJ1-2; D is possibly TRBD1 (6 bases). The CDR3 totals 14 residues. The V end lost 6 bases, the J end lost 5 bases, and 17 bases lay between the germline ends. Germline V gene lookup returns CDR1 SGHDT and CDR2 YYEEEE. Filled out from reference TRBV5-6 and TRBJ1-2, the complete variable domain reads DAGVTQSPTHLIKTRGQQVTLRCSPKSGHDTVSWYQQALGQGPQFIFQYYEEEERQRGNFPDRFSGHQFPNYSSELNVNALLLGDSALYLCASTLLRGWYGYTFGSGTRLTVV.

This clonotype was recorded many times. CDR3 DNA sequence: TGTGCCAGTAGTACCCCATTAGATATGAACACTGAAGCTTTCTTT. Translation: CASSTPLDMNTEAFF. This chain links TRBV19 with TRBJ1-1; D unresolved. Germline V lookup: CDR1 LNHDA, CDR2 SQIVND (reference sequence). The V and J ends lost 4 bases and 0 bases respectively, with 12 bases between them. The CDR3 sequence is 15 residues long.

V and J are TRBV9 and TRBJ2-7; 9 nucleotides match TRBD1. The J segment lost 0 bases and the V segment lost 3 bases, leaving 4 bases of the junction unmatched. Looked up from germline, CDR1 is SGDLS and CDR2 is YYNGEE. The CDR3 totals 15 residues. The CDR3 nucleotides read TGTGCCAGCAGCGGATGGACAGGGGTCTCCTACGAGCAGTACTTC. Its translation: CASSGWTGVSYEQYF.

The V gene is TRBV4-2, the J gene TRBJ2-4; 9 bases line up with TRBD1. Germline V lookup: CDR1 LGHNA, CDR2 YNFKEQ. This CDR3 comprises 14 residues. V dropped 3 bases and J dropped 8; count of bases not matched to a gene: 5. The CDR3 spells CASSQSQGADIQYF. The CDR3 DNA reads as TGTGCCAGCAGCCAGTCACAGGGGGCGGACATTCAGTACTTC.

In this sample, this clonotype turned up many times. This rearrangement joins TRBV10-2 to TRBJ2-2; 9 nucleotides align to TRBD1. V gave up 7 bases and J gave up 5 bases; unmatched junction bases: 8. Looked up from germline, CDR1 is WSHSY and CDR2 is SAAADI. This CDR3 is 15 amino acids long. The CDR3 reads CASKRQGDLTGELFF. The CDR3 nucleotides read TGCGCCAGCAAGAGACAGGGGGATTTGACCGGGGAGCTGTTTTTT.

This clonotype occurred many times. V usage is TRBV6-2 or TRBV6-3 and J usage is TRBJ1-4; TRBD1 agrees at 7 bases. Germline CDR1 reads MNHEY; CDR2 reads SVGEGT. The CDR3 extends over 13 amino acids. V trimming: 11 bases; J trimming: 6 bases; junction bases outside the gene matches: 9. In DNA form, the CDR3 reads TGTGCCGTCAAGGAGGGGGCCGATGAAAAACTGTTTTTT. It yields the protein CAVKEGADEKLFF.

The V and J genes are TRBV14 and TRBJ1-2; D gene uncertain. The CDR3 consists of 13 residues. CDR1 is SGHDN, CDR2 FVKESK, per germline. Trimming left V 1 base short and J 7 bases short, with 10 bases between. CDR3 protein: CASSQVGPLGYTF. CDR3 DNA: TGTGCCAGCAGCCAAGTTGGGCCACTTGGCTACACCTTC.

This clonotype came up many times. This chain uses TRBV2 with TRBJ2-7; D gene unclear. Germline CDR1 reads SNHLY; CDR2 reads FYNNEI. CDR3 size: 14 residues. Trimming took off 6 bases at V and 2 bases at J, with 14 bases between the two ends. In nucleotides, the CDR3 is TGTGCCAGCAGCGAGTTAACAGTAGCCTACGAGCAGTACTTC. Residues: CASSELTVAYEQYF.

As concerns this clonotype: One end of the junction does not line up with germline, which may come from a read error. The rearrangement uses TRBV29-1 and TRBJ2-5; D is uncertain. The CDR3 has 13 amino acids. Germline CDR1 and CDR2: SQVTM and ANQGSEA. This CDR3 reads CSVEDLNMESQYF. The DNA of the CDR3 is TGCAGCGTTGAAGACCTCAATATGGAGAGCCAGTACTTC. Combining the CDR3 with reference TRBV29-1 and TRBJ2-5 gives the whole variable domain SAVISQKPSRDICQRGTSLTIQCQVDSQVTMMFWYRQQPGQSLTLIATANQGSEATYESGFVIDKFPISRPNLTFSTLTVSNMSPEDSSIYLCSVEDLNMESQYFGPGTRLLVL.